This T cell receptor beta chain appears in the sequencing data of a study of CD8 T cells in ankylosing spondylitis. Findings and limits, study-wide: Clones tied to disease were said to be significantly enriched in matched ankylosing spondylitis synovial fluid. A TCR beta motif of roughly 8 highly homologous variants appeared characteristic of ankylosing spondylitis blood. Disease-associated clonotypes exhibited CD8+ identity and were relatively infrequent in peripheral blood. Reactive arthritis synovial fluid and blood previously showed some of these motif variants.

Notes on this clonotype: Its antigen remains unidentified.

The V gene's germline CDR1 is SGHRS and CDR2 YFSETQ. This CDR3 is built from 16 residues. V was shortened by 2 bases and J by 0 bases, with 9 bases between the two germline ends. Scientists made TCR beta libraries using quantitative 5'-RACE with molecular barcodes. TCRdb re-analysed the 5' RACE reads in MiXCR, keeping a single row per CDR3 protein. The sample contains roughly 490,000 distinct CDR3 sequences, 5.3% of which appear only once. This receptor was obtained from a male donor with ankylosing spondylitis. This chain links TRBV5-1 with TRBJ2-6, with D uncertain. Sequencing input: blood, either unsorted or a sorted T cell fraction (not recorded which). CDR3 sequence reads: CASSFTGSSGANVLTF. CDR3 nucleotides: TGCGCCAGCAGCTTTACCGGGTCCTCTGGGGCCAACGTCCTGACTTTC.